Each of the 8 T cell receptor beta chains below was sequenced from the same sample in a study of T cell responses to AZD1222 COVID-19 vaccine. Repertoires were generated with immunoSEQ multiplex PCR, while TCRdb's copy carries only in-frame clones and drops some. The sample has more than 120,000 clones, roughly 90% seen once. The sample here was peripheral blood, taken 28 days after the second AZD1222 dose. The source is an adult who received the AZD1222 COVID-19 vaccine.

The chain carries TRBV7-2 and TRBJ1-6; no reliable D call. This CDR3 has 15 amino acids. V lost 0 bases and J lost 7, with 10 bases in between. CDR1 SGHTA and CDR2 FQGNSA come from the germline V gene. The CDR3 nucleotides are TGTGCCAGCAGCTTAGCTATGGTTTCAAATTCACCCCTCCACTTT. Translating it yields CASSLAMVSNSPLHF. The full variable domain, completed using reference TRBV7-2 and TRBJ1-6, is GAGVSQSPSNKVTEKGKDVELRCDPISGHTALYWYRQSLGQGLEFLIYFQGNSAPDKSGLPSDRFSAERTGGSVSTLTIQRTQQEDSAVYLCASSLAMVSNSPLHFGNGTRLTVT.

The rearrangement uses TRBV6-2 or TRBV6-3 and TRBJ2-7; D gene uncertain. V was pared by 6 bases and J by 3 bases, with 18 bases between. Germline V gives CDR1 MNHEY, CDR2 SVGEGT. CDR3 length: 15 amino acids. CDR3 region: CASSDGPPRDYEQYF. The CDR3 DNA reads TGTGCCAGCAGCGATGGGCCTCCTAGGGACTACGAGCAGTACTTC.

V usage is TRBV5-6 and J usage is TRBJ2-7; D is unclear. V lost 4 bases, J lost 5 bases, and 7 bases lay in between. The CDR3 length is 11 residues. The germline gives CDR1 SGHDT, CDR2 YYEEEE. The CDR3 DNA sequence: TGTGCCAGCAGCCGAGGAAACGAGCAGTACTTC. Amino acid sequence: CASSRGNEQYF.

The gene calls are TRBV28 and TRBJ2-1, with D maybe TRBD2 (6 bases). The germline gives CDR1 MDHEN, CDR2 SYDVKM. This CDR3 spans 15 amino acids. With 5 bases removed from V and 5 bases from J, the gap between germline ends came to 16 bases. The CDR3: CASSGVGEVNNEQFF. CDR3 DNA sequence: TGTGCCAGCAGTGGGGTCGGGGAGGTGAACAATGAGCAGTTCTTC.

This clone was picked up a small number of times. The chain uses TRBV29-1 and TRBJ1-2; 7 nucleotides agree with TRBD1. CDR1 is SQVTM, CDR2 ANQGSEA, per germline. The CDR3 runs 16 residues. Trimming removed 1 base from V and 4 bases from J; junction bases left unmatched: 12. This CDR3 is CSVEGRSGTETYGYTF. In DNA form, the CDR3 reads TGCAGCGTTGAAGGGAGGTCCGGGACAGAGACCTATGGCTACACCTTC.

The chain combines TRBV15 with TRBJ2-7; 7 nucleotides agree with TRBD1. V lost 1 base to trimming and J lost 7 bases; unmatched junction nucleotides: 7. Germline values: CDR1 LNHNV, CDR2 YYDKDF (reference sequence). The length of the CDR3 is 14 residues. This chain's CDR3 is CATSRGDRVVEQYF. As DNA, the CDR3 is TGTGCCACCAGCAGAGGTGACAGGGTCGTGGAGCAGTACTTC.

The table lists this clone with a few counts. The chain uses TRBV9 and TRBJ2-5, with D uncertain. Per the germline V gene, CDR1 is SGDLS and CDR2 is YYNGEE. Trimming stripped 0 bases from V and 2 bases from J, with 5 bases between. The CDR3 covers 13 residues. The CDR3 DNA follows: TGTGCCAGCAGCGTAGAGGATCAAGAGACCCAGTACTTC. Protein: CASSVEDQETQYF.

The chain uses TRBV12-3 or TRBV12-4 and TRBJ2-7, with unresolved D. V lost 3 bases and J lost 2, with 8 bases in between. This CDR3 is built from 13 residues. CDR3 sequence: CASSLMSAYEQYF. CDR3 in DNA: TGTGCCAGCAGTTTGATGTCGGCCTACGAGCAGTACTTC.